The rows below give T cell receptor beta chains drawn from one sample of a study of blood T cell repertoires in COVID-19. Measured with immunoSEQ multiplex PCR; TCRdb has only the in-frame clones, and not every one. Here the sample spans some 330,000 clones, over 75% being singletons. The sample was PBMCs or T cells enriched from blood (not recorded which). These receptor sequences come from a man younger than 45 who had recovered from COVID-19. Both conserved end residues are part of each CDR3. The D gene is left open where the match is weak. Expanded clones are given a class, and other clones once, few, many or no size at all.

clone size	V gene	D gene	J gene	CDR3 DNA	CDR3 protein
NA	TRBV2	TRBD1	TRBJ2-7	TGTGCCAGCAGTCGTGGGACAGGGACGAGCTCCTACGAGCAGTACTTC	CASSRGTGTSSYEQYF
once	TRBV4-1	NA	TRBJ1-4	TGCGCCAGCAGCCCTAACCGAGGGGCGGGGATAAGAGGGATAACTAATGAAAAACTGTTTTTT	CASSPNRGAGIRGITNEKLFF
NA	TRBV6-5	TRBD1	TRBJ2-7	TGTGCCAGCAGTTACCGACAGGGGCCAACCTACGAGCAGTACTTC	CASSYRQGPTYEQYF
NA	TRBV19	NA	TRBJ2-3	TGTGCCACCCCCTCCGACAGGTTCTCACGCACAGATACGCAGTATTTT	CATPSDRFSRTDTQYF
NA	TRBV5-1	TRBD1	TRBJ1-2	TGCGCCAGCAGCCCGGGGACAGGACCCAACTATGGCTACACCTTC	CASSPGTGPNYGYTF
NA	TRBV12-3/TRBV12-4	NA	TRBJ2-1	TGTGCCAGCAGTTTGGCCAATGAGCAGTTCTTC	CASSLANEQFF
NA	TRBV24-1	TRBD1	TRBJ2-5	TGTGCCACACGATCAGGGGGCCAAGAGACCCAGTACTTC	CATRSGGQETQYF
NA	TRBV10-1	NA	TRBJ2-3	TGCGCCAGCAGTGAGATGGGGCCCAGAAAAGATACGCAGTATTTT	CASSEMGPRKDTQYF
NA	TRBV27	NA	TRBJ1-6	TGTGCCAGCAGTGGGGGGGCGGATTATACGAATTCACCCCTCCACTTT	CASSGGADYTNSPLHF
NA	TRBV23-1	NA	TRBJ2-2	TGCGCCAGCAGTCAACACAGGCGTTTCGCCGGGGAGCTGTTTTTT	CASSQHRRFAGELFF
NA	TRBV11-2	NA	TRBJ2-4	TGTGCCAGCAGCTTAGTGGCAGGGAGGTTGGCCAAAAACATTCAGTACTTC	CASSLVAGRLAKNIQYF
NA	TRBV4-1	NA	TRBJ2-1	TGCGCCAGCAGCCAAGATGGGAGGGGGTTGTCCTACAATGAGCAGTTCTTC	CASSQDGRGLSYNEQFF
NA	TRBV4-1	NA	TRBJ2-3	TGCGCCAGCAGCCAACCCTTGGATACGCAGTATTTT	CASSQPLDTQYF
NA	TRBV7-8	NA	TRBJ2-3	TGTGCCAGCAGCCCGGGGGGAATGGGGGGGCCGGACACAGATACGCAGTATTTT	CASSPGGMGGPDTDTQYF
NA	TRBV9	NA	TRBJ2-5	TGTGCCAGCAGCGTAGAACCGGCGGTCGAGACCCAGTACTTC	CASSVEPAVETQYF
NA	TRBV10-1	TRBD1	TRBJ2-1	TGCGCCAGCAGTGAGCTAAGGACAGGACCTCTAGTCTATGAGCAGTTCTTC	CASSELRTGPLVYEQFF
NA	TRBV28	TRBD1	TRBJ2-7	TGTGCCAGCAGTTCCCACGAGGGGGCGCGGGACGAGCAGTACTTC	CASSSHEGARDEQYF
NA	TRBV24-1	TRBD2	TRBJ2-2	TGTGCCACCAGTGAAGCGGGAAGCGCTAACACCGGGGAGCTGTTTTTT	CATSEAGSANTGELFF
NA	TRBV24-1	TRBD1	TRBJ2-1	TGTGCCACCAGTGATTCACAGGGGTCTGAGCAGTTCTTC	CATSDSQGSEQFF
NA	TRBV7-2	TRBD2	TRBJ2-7	TGTGCCAGCAGCTTAGCCCCCAGCGGGGGGTCCTACGAGCAGTACTTC	CASSLAPSGGSYEQYF
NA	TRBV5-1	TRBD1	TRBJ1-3	TGCGCCAGCAGCCGAAACTCACCGGACAGGCCCTCTGGAAACACCATATATTTT	CASSRNSPDRPSGNTIYF
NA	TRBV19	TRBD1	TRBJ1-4	TGTGCCAGTAGTATATCGACAGGGAATGAAAAACTGTTTTTT	CASSISTGNEKLFF
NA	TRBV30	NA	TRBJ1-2	TGTGCCTGGCGCCAGGGCCTAGGGTATGGCTACACCTTC	CAWRQGLGYGYTF
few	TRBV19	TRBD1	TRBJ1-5	TGTGCCAGGAGGAAGGGGGGACAGGGATGTCATCAGCCCCAGCATTTT	CARRKGGQGCHQPQHF
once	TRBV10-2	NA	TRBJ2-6	TGCGCCAGCAGCCGGGGACAATTCGTCCTGACTTTC	CASSRGQFVLTF
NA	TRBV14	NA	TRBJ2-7	TGTGCCAGCAGCCAAGACTGGCCATCCTACGAGCAGTACTTC	CASSQDWPSYEQYF
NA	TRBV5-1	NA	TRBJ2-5	TGCGCCAGCAGCTTGGGCAGGGGAGGGTCGTACCAAGAGACCCAGTACTTC	CASSLGRGGSYQETQYF
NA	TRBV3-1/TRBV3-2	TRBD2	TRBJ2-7	TGTGCCAGCAGCCTAACGGGGGGGGACTACGAGCAGTACTTC	CASSLTGGDYEQYF
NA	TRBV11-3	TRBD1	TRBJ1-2	TGTGCCAGCAGCCAACCTATAGGACAGGGCTATGGCTACACCTTC	CASSQPIGQGYGYTF
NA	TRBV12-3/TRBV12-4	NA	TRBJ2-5	TGTGCCAGCAGTTTCGGGGAGACCCAGTACTTC	CASSFGETQYF
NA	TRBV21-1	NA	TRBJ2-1	TGTGCCAGCAGCAAAGGAGTGGATCTAGGCCACTCCTACAATGAGCAGTTCTTC	CASSKGVDLGHSYNEQFF
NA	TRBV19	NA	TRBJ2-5	TGTGCCAGTAGTCTAAGGGACAACCTACGGGACCAGTACTTC	CASSLRDNLRDQYF
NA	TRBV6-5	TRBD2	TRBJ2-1	TGTGCCAGCAGTTTCGGACTAGCGGGGCCCCATGAGCAGTTCTTC	CASSFGLAGPHEQFF
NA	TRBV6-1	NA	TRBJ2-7	TGTGCCAGCAGTGAAGTAGCCAGTCTCACCTACGAGCAGTACTTC	CASSEVASLTYEQYF
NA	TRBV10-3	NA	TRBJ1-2	TGTGCCATCAGTGAGCCAGAGGGCTACTATGGCTACACCTTC	CAISEPEGYYGYTF
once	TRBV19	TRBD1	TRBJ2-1	TGTGCCAGCGCCAAGGGACAGGGGCCCTACAATGAGCAGTTCTTC	CASAKGQGPYNEQFF
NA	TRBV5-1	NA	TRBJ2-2	TGCGCCAGCAGCTCCGAAACAGGGCGGGAGCTGTTTTTT	CASSSETGRELFF
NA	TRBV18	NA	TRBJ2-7	TGTGCCAGCTCACCCAACGTTCCTAGCAGGGAGCAGTACTTC	CASSPNVPSREQYF
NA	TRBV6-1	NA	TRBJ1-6	TGTGCCAGCAGTGAGCAAAGGACAGTCACCCTCCACTTT	CASSEQRTVTLHF